These 30 T cell receptor beta chains were sequenced from one sample in a study of blood T cell repertoires in COVID-19. The method was immunoSEQ multiplex PCR; TCRdb's version includes in-frame clones alone and lacks a portion of them. This sample has 88,000 or so clones, with around 79% found just once. Sequencing was carried out using peripheral blood. Source of these receptors: a human donor in a cohort sampled during active COVID-19.

V and J are TRBV7-6 and TRBJ2-3; TRBD2 agrees at 14 bases. CDR1 is SGHVS and CDR2 is FNYEAQ in the germline V gene. There are 17 residues in the CDR3. Germline trimming cut 0 bases from V and 7 bases from J; bases unmatched to any gene: 6. CDR3 bases: TGTGCCAGCAGCTTAGCACAAGGGACTAGCGGGAGTCATACGCAGTATTTT. Translating it yields CASSLAQGTSGSHTQYF.

This clone came up a few times. The J gene is TRBJ1-4, the V gene TRBV3-1 (or the pseudogene TRBV3-2); D is perhaps TRBD1 (5 bases). The CDR3 totals 17 residues. In germline, CDR1 is LGHDT, CDR2 YNNKEL (reference sequence). The V end was cut by 0 bases, the J end by 0 bases, with 11 bases between. Written as DNA, the CDR3 is TGTGCCAGCAGCCAAGATTGGGGGGAAGCAACTAATGAAAAACTGTTTTTT. It yields the protein CASSQDWGEATNEKLFF.

The table lists this clone with a few counts. The chain employs TRBV6-4 and TRBJ1-1; tentatively, D is TRBD1 (6 bases). Germline CDR1 and CDR2: MRHNA and SNTAGT. The CDR3 sequence is 13 residues long. Trimming took 6 bases from V and 1 from J, leaving 9 bases between them. The CDR3 loop is CASSRQANTEAFF. The DNA for the CDR3 is TGTGCCAGCAGCAGACAGGCGAACACTGAAGCTTTCTTT.

The chain links TRBV10-3 to TRBJ2-1; TRBD2 matches at 13 bases. Germline V lookup: CDR1 ENHRY, CDR2 SYGVKD. V dropped 10 bases and J dropped 5; count of bases not matched to a gene: 5. The CDR3 has 14 residues. CDR3 loop: CATRLAGGDNEQFF. The DNA of the CDR3 is TGTGCCACGAGACTAGCGGGAGGTGACAATGAGCAGTTCTTC.

The chain uses TRBV5-1 and TRBJ2-3; no definite D call. In germline, CDR1 is SGHRS, CDR2 YFSETQ. Trimming shortened V by 4 bases and J by 0 bases, and 15 bases separated the two germline ends. The CDR3 is made up of 16 amino acids. Here the CDR3 DNA reads TGCGCCAGCAGCCCGGTCGCCAACCCGAGCACAGATACGCAGTATTTT. This translates into CASSPVANPSTDTQYF.

The chain uses TRBV6-4 and TRBJ2-7; D unclear. With 6 bases removed from V and 3 bases from J, the gap between germline ends came to 12 bases. The CDR3 extends over 13 amino acids. The germline gives CDR1 MRHNA, CDR2 SNTAGT. The CDR3 nucleotides are TGTGCCAGCAGCAAAGAAGCCCGCTACGAGCAGTACTTC. This gives the protein CASSKEARYEQYF.

The rearrangement joins TRBV21-1 to TRBJ2-7; TRBD2 is taken as the D call from the table, unchecked against the DNA. TRBV21-1 is a documented pseudogene. The CDR3 runs 17 residues. The CDR3, as DNA: TGTGCCAGCAGCAAAAGTAATACGGGAGCGAGTGCCTACGAGCAGTACTTC. The encoded protein is CASSKSNTGASAYEQYF.

This clone has only one observation. The DNA for the CDR3 is TGTGCCAGCTCACCGACAGGGGATTCCGGAAACACCATATATTTT. Its translation: CASSPTGDSGNTIYF. The gene calls are TRBV18 and TRBJ1-3, with TRBD1 matching over 8 bases. With V trimmed by 3 bases and J by 4 bases, 5 bases remained unmatched. Germline CDR1 KGHSH, CDR2 LQKENI. The CDR3 has 15 amino acids.

The chain couples TRBV30 to TRBJ1-4; 7 positions agree with TRBD1. V shed 0 bases and J 5 bases; nucleotides not matched to a gene: 3. CDR3 length equals 14 residues. Per germline, CDR1 GTSNPN and CDR2 SVGIG (reference sequence). The CDR3 DNA follows: TGTGCCTGGAGTGTATCGGACAGGAATGAAAAACTGTTTTTT. This codes for CAWSVSDRNEKLFF.

The chain has TRBV3-1 (or the pseudogene TRBV3-2) and TRBJ2-1, with D unclear. Looked up from germline, CDR1 is LGHDT and CDR2 is YNNKEL (reference sequence). CDR3 size: 14 residues. V lost 4 bases and J lost 6, with 13 bases in between. Here the CDR3 DNA reads TGTGCCAGCAGCCCCCTGGCCCGCCGCAATGAGCAGTTCTTC. Amino acids: CASSPLARRNEQFF.

CDR3 residues: CASSPRGTDTGVEQFF. The DNA for the CDR3 is TGTGCCAGCAGTCCGCGCGGGACGGACACAGGGGTCGAGCAGTTCTTC. The rearrangement joins TRBV27 to TRBJ2-1; a possible D gene is TRBD1 (7 bases). Trimming took off 5 bases at V and 10 bases at J, with 24 bases between the two ends. Germline V lookup: CDR1 MNHEY, CDR2 SMNVEV (reference sequence). The CDR3 is 16 amino acids.

The CDR3 nucleotides are TGTGCCAGCAGCTTGGCTAGCGGGAGCTCCTACGAGCAGTACTTC. Translating gives CASSLASGSSYEQYF. The chain combines TRBV5-4 with TRBJ2-7; 10 bases line up with TRBD2. This CDR3 comprises 15 residues. Trimming cost V 0 bases and J 0 bases; bases outside gene matches: 0. CDR1 and CDR2 (germline): SGHNT, YYREEE (reference sequence).

The rearrangement joins TRBV6-5 to TRBJ1-2; 10 bases align to TRBD1. Germline trimming cut 4 bases from V and 7 bases from J; bases unmatched to any gene: 3. Germline CDR1 MNHEY, CDR2 SVGAGI. The CDR3 spans 13 residues. The CDR3 reads CASSFRDRGGYTF. In nucleotides, the CDR3 is TGTGCCAGCAGTTTCCGGGACAGGGGTGGCTACACCTTC.

This chain joins TRBV10-3 and TRBJ2-1; D remains unclear. The CDR3 runs 13 residues. V was trimmed by 4 bases and J by 4 bases, leaving 8 bases between them. Germline CDR1 reads ENHRY; CDR2 reads SYGVKD. CDR3 residues: CAISAPRYNEQFF. For the CDR3, the DNA is TGTGCCATCAGTGCCCCGCGGTACAATGAGCAGTTCTTC.

The chain is built from TRBV10-3 and TRBJ2-7, with 10 positions matching TRBD2. Germline trimming cut 5 bases from V and 0 bases from J; bases unmatched to any gene: 7. Germline CDR1 reads ENHRY; CDR2 reads SYGVKD. The CDR3 is 16 amino acids. CDR3 nucleotide sequence: TGTGCCATCAGTAGGACTAGCGGAGCGAACTCCTACGAGCAGTACTTC. It encodes CAISRTSGANSYEQYF.

This sequence joins TRBV2 and TRBJ2-1, with 9 bases matching TRBD2. Germline V gives CDR1 SNHLY, CDR2 FYNNEI. After removal of 5 bases from V and 0 bases from J, the junction contained 5 bases not matched to a gene. The CDR3 has 16 residues. DNA of the CDR3: TGTGCCAGCAGTATAACTAGCGGGCTCTCCTACAATGAGCAGTTCTTC. Translating it yields CASSITSGLSYNEQFF.

V gene TRBV18 combines with J gene TRBJ2-3; 7 bases are a match to TRBD1. Unmatched junction bases numbered 3, after V lost 1 base and J lost 2 bases. CDR1 and CDR2 from the germline V gene are KGHSH and LQKENI. The length of the CDR3 is 15 residues. The CDR3 nucleotides are TGTGCCAGCTCACCACTACAGGGGAACACAGATACGCAGTATTTT. Its protein is CASSPLQGNTDTQYF.

The rearrangement links TRBV5-1 to TRBJ2-1; D is possibly TRBD2 (6 bases). V was cut by 0 bases and J by 10 bases, with 20 bases left in between. The CDR3 loop spans 16 amino acids. Per germline, CDR1 SGHRS and CDR2 YFSETQ. The CDR3 is CASSLGRGPRAREQFF. The CDR3 DNA follows: TGCGCCAGCAGCTTGGGGCGGGGCCCCAGGGCAAGGGAGCAGTTCTTC.

This clone was picked up one time. The chain joins TRBV10-1 to TRBJ2-3; TRBD2 aligns across 8 bases. The CDR3 has 17 amino acids. V lost 8 bases, J lost 0 bases, and 13 bases stayed unmatched. From germline, CDR1 is WNHNN and CDR2 SYGVQD (reference sequence). The CDR3 spells CASAPGGSGNSTDTQYF. The CDR3 DNA reads TGCGCCAGCGCGCCGGGGGGGAGCGGGAACAGCACAGATACGCAGTATTTT.

This chain uses TRBV18 with TRBJ2-2; 12 nucleotides line up with TRBD1. The germline V gene has CDR1 KGHSH and CDR2 LQKENI. The ends lost 3 bases at V and 10 bases at J; junction bases unmatched: 9. This CDR3 comprises 16 residues. In nucleotides, the CDR3 is TGTGCCAGCTCACCCAATTCCGGGACAGGGGGCGCGGAGCTGTTTTTT. Encoded protein: CASSPNSGTGGAELFF. Full variable domain (rest looked up from reference TRBV18 and TRBJ2-2): NAGVMQNPRHLVRRRGQEARLRCSPMKGHSHVYWYRQLPEEGLKFMVYLQKENIIDESGMPKERFSAEFPKEGPSILRIQQVVRGDSAAYFCASSPNSGTGGAELFFGEGSRLTVL.

This chain connects TRBV5-4 to TRBJ1-4; D might be TRBD1 (6 bases). V was clipped by 4 bases and J by 3 bases, with 13 bases between them. Looked up from germline, CDR1 is SGHNT and CDR2 is YYREEE (reference sequence). The CDR3 sequence is 15 residues long. This CDR3 reads CASSSSRGSNEKLFF. CDR3 DNA: TGTGCCAGCAGCAGTTCCAGGGGTTCTAATGAAAAACTGTTTTTT.

This clone was observed a handful of times. This chain links TRBV7-2 with TRBJ1-2; D perhaps matches TRBD1 (5 bases). The CDR3 consists of 14 residues. V was pared by 0 bases and J by 4 bases, with 9 bases between. In germline, CDR1 is SGHTA, CDR2 FQGNSA. The CDR3 DNA sequence: TGTGCCAGCAGCTTAGCAGGGGCCGGCTATGGCTACACCTTC. Its translation: CASSLAGAGYGYTF.

The J gene is TRBJ2-6, the V gene TRBV14, with D uncertain. Trimming took off 4 bases at V and 4 bases at J, with 17 bases between the two ends. The V gene's germline CDR1 is SGHDN and CDR2 FVKESK. The CDR3 sequence is 17 residues long. The CDR3 region is CASSPRSGRSGANVLTF. As DNA, the CDR3 is TGTGCCAGCAGCCCGCGCTCTGGGCGCTCCGGGGCCAACGTCCTGACTTTC.

The rearrangement links TRBV11-2 to TRBJ2-2, with 8 positions matching TRBD2. CDR3 length: 13 residues. The J segment lost 6 bases and the V segment lost 5 bases, leaving 2 bases of the junction unmatched. Germline V gene data show CDR1 as SGHAT and CDR2 as FQNNGV. CDR3: CASSPAGAGELFF. The DNA of the CDR3 is TGTGCCAGCAGCCCAGCGGGGGCCGGGGAGCTGTTTTTT.

This chain links TRBV28 with TRBJ1-3; D is perhaps TRBD1 (5 bases). The germline V gene has CDR1 MDHEN and CDR2 SYDVKM. The length of the CDR3 is 15 residues. Trimming took off 2 bases at V and 3 bases at J, with 11 bases between the two ends. The CDR3 coding sequence is TGTGCCAGCAGTTTAGGAGGGGCTGGTGGAAACACCATATATTTT. Translating it yields CASSLGGAGGNTIYF. Combining the CDR3 with reference TRBV28 and TRBJ1-3 gives the whole variable domain DVKVTQSSRYLVKRTGEKVFLECVQDMDHENMFWYRQDPGLGLRLIYFSYDVKMKEKGDIPEGYSVSREKKERFSLILESASTNQTSMYLCASSLGGAGGNTIYFGEGSWLTVV.

The rearrangement joins TRBV5-1 to TRBJ1-1; perhaps TRBD1 as D (5 bases). Germline V gene sequence: CDR1 SGHRS, CDR2 YFSETQ. Trimming took off 0 bases at V and 6 bases at J, with 12 bases between the two ends. The CDR3 has 14 amino acids. As DNA, the CDR3 is TGCGCCAGCAGCTTGGTCGGGGGTAGCGCTGAAGCTTTCTTT. Protein product: CASSLVGGSAEAFF.

The J gene is TRBJ2-7, the V gene TRBV19; TRBD1 aligns across 9 bases. Germline CDR1 and CDR2: LNHDA and SQIVND (reference sequence). This CDR3 region has 16 residues. Losses at the gene ends were 3 bases for V and 3 bases for J; bases not matched to a gene: 9. CDR3 bases: TGTGCCAGTAGTATCCTCGGGGGACAGGGAGACTACGAGCAGTACTTC. Protein: CASSILGGQGDYEQYF.

As to this clone: Other DNA sequences within the sample encode an identical CDR3. This rearrangement joins TRBV18 to TRBJ2-7; 12 bases line up with TRBD2. This CDR3 is 15 amino acids long. The V gene end was trimmed by 3 bases and the J gene end by 2 bases; junction bases not matched to a gene: 2. Germline CDR1 is KGHSH and CDR2 is LQKENI. This CDR3 reads CASSPRTSGTYEQYF. The CDR3 DNA is TGTGCCAGCTCACCTCGGACTAGCGGGACCTACGAGCAGTACTTC. The variable domain in full, completed from reference TRBV18 and TRBJ2-7, reads NAGVMQNPRHLVRRRGQEARLRCSPMKGHSHVYWYRQLPEEGLKFMVYLQKENIIDESGMPKERFSAEFPKEGPSILRIQQVVRGDSAAYFCASSPRTSGTYEQYFGPGTRLTVT.

J is TRBJ2-1 and V is TRBV25-1; 10 bases line up with TRBD2. The ends lost 5 bases at V and 9 bases at J; junction bases unmatched: 10. The CDR3 runs to 15 residues. Germline V lookup: CDR1 MGHDK, CDR2 SYGVNS. The CDR3 is CASSPRGSGRLEQFF. Written as DNA, the CDR3 is TGTGCCAGCAGTCCCCGTGGTAGCGGGAGGCTTGAGCAGTTCTTC. The entire variable domain, with the rest obtained from reference TRBV25-1 and TRBJ2-1, is as follows: EADIYQTPRYLVIGTGKKITLECSQTMGHDKMYWYQQDPGMELHLIHYSYGVNSTEKGDLSSESTVSRIRTEHFPLTLESARPSHTSQYLCASSPRGSGRLEQFFGPGTRLTVL.

The chain employs TRBV6-6 and TRBJ1-5; D unclear. V lost 2 bases to trimming and J lost 4 bases, with 9 bases between them. CDR1 and CDR2 from the germline V gene are MNHNY and SVGAGI (reference sequence). The CDR3 is 14 residues long. The CDR3, as DNA: TGTGCCAGCAGTTACGGTCGAGCTAATCAGCCCCAGCATTTT. This gives the protein CASSYGRANQPQHF.